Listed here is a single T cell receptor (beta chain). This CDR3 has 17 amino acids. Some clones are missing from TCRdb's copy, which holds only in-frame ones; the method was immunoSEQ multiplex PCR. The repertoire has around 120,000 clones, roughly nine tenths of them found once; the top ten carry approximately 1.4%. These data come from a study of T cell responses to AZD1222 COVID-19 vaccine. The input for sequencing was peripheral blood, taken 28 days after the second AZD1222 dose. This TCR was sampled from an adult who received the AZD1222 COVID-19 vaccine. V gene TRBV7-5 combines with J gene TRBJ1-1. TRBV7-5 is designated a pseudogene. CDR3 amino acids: CVRSLPGRLPMNTEAFF. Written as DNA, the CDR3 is TGTGTCAGAAGCCTCCCGGGACGGCTCCCTATGAACACTGAAGCTTTCTTT.